This TCR beta chain was sequenced during a study of blood T cells in healthy people across ages. Whole-study findings and limits: PBMCs that were unsorted prevented a conclusive naive versus antigen-experienced comparison.

This clonotype came up many times. Its specificity is not known. This CDR3 spans 15 amino acids. V shed 6 bases and J shed 4 bases, with 18 bases lying between them. The V gene's germline CDR1 is MNHEY and CDR2 SMNVEV (reference sequence). With a J-beta primer mix and a sample-barcoded 5' primer, a second PCR ran about 6 to 11 cycles. TCRdb reprocessed the 5' RACE reads via MiXCR and lists one record per CDR3 protein. Found here are some 930,000 distinct CDR3 sequences, almost 30% of them singletons; the top ten hold roughly 10%. A further study also used this sample, focusing on T cells of mothers and their children. From that study: The second PCR used the M1S primer, and this primer added sample barcodes and 2-4 random nucleotides. Related and unrelated pairs show TCR recombination output that thymic selection shapes similarly.

Specimen: blood. The origin of this receptor is a woman in her 40s in good health. The chain uses TRBV27 and TRBJ1-2, with D unclear. The CDR3, as DNA: TGTGCCAGCAGCCCAAAGGAAATTAGCAGCTATGGCTACACCTTC. It yields the protein CASSPKEISSYGYTF.